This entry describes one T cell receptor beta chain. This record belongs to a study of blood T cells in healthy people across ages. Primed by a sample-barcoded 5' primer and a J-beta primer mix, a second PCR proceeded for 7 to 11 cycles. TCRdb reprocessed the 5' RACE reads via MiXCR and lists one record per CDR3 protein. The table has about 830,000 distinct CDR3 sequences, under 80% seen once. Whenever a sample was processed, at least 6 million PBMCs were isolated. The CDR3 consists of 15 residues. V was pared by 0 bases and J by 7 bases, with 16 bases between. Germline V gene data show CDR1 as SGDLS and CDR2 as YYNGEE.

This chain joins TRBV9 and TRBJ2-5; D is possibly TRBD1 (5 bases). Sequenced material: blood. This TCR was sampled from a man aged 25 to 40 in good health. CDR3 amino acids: CASSVEGVSGATQYF. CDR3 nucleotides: TGTGCCAGCAGCGTAGAAGGGGTCAGTGGGGCGACCCAGTACTTC.